This T cell receptor (beta chain) was captured by sequencing in a study of blood T cell repertoires in COVID-19. Across the whole study: Acute and convalescent COVID-19 samples came from the United States, Italy and Spain. PBMCs, B-cell-depleted T cells, or T cells provided the cDNA or gDNA that made up the material.

As processed by the authors: By means of reference gene primer amplification, nucleated cell counts were estimated. Here immunoSEQ multiplex PCR was the method, and the copy in TCRdb shows in-frame clones only, minus some. The DNA was the basis for D and trimming; V, J and clone size are from that table. The sample consists of some 120,000 clones, 86% of them appearing once. CDR3 length equals 17 residues. Looked up from germline, CDR1 is SGHNT and CDR2 is YYREEE (reference sequence). The V and J ends lost 3 bases and 2 bases, in that order; junction bases with no gene match: 1. The chain combines TRBV5-4 with TRBJ2-6; TRBD2 matches at 14 bases. The sample taken for sequencing was peripheral blood. The sequence was collected from a woman between 45 and 60 years old who had recovered from COVID-19. Here the CDR3 reads CASSSGLAGAGANVLTF. The CDR3 DNA sequence: TGTGCCAGCAGCTCGGGACTAGCGGGAGCTGGGGCCAACGTCCTGACTTTC.